This TCR beta chain was documented in a study of OX40 agonist ivuxolimab in advanced cancers. Study in general: Enrolled patients in dose escalation had cancers that were hepatocellular carcinoma, melanoma, renal cell or head and neck cancer.

As for this clone: Its antigen remains unidentified.

Patients were excluded for autoimmune disease history or systemic immunosuppression. Notes on the study in general: At doses 0.1 to 3.0 mg/kg, CD4+ and CD8+ clones expanded. Certain nonresponders likewise exhibited a low normalized T-cell clonal expansion.

Libraries were prepared by immunoSEQ multiplex PCR; TCRdb keeps only in-frame clonotypes and omits some of them. The sample consists of some 83,000 clones, 80% to 90% of them appearing once. V dropped 4 bases and J dropped 2; count of bases not matched to a gene: 8. The CDR3 runs to 16 residues. Germline V lookup: CDR1 MGHRA, CDR2 YSYEKL. The material sequenced was CD4+ or CD8+ T cells sorted from blood, taken in a trial of the OX40 agonist ivuxolimab. The clonotype originates from an adult with an advanced solid tumor such as melanoma, head and neck, liver or kidney cancer. The chain recombines TRBV4-1 with TRBJ2-1; 7 bases are a match to TRBD2. CDR3 nucleotide sequence: TGCGCCAGCAGCCTTTCCCTCGCGGGGGCCTACAATGAGCAGTTCTTC. This translates into CASSLSLAGAYNEQFF.